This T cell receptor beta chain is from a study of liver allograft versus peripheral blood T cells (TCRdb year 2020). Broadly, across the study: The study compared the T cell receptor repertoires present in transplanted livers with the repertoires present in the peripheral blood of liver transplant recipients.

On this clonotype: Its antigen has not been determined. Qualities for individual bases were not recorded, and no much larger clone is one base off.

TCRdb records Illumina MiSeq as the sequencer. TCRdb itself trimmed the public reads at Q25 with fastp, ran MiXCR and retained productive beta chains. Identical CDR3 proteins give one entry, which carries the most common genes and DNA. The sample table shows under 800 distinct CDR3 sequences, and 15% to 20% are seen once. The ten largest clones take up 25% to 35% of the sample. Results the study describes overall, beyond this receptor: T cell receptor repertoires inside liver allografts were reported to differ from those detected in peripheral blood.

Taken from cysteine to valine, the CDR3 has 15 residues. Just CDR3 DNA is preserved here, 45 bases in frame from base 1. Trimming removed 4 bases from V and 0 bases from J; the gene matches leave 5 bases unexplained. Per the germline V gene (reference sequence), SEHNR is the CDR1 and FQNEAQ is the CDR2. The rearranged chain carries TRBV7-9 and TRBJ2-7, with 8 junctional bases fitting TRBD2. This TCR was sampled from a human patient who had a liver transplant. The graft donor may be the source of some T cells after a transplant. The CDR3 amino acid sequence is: CASSSGGLSSYEQYV. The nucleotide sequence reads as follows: TGTGCCAGCAGCTCGGGAGGGCTAAGCTCCTACGAGCAGTACGTC.